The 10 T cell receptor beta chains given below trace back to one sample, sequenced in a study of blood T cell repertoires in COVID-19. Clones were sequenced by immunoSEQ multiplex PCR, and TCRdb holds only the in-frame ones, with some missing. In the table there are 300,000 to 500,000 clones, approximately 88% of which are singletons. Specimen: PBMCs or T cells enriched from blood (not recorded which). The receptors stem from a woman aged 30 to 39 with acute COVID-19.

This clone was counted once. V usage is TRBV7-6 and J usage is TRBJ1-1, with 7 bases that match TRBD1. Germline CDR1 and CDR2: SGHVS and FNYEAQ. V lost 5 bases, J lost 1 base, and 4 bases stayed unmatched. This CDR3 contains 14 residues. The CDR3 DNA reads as TGTGCCAGCAGCGCGTACAGGGGGAACACTGAAGCTTTCTTT. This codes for CASSAYRGNTEAFF.

CDR3: CASSSGTGSGANVLTF. In nucleotides, the CDR3 is TGTGCCAGCAGCTCAGGGACAGGGTCCGGGGCCAACGTCCTGACTTTC. The chain recombines TRBV13 with TRBJ2-6; 9 bases fit TRBD1. The CDR3 covers 16 residues. V lost 4 bases, J lost 4 bases, and 5 bases stayed unmatched. Germline CDR1 and CDR2: PRHDT and FYEKMQ (reference sequence).

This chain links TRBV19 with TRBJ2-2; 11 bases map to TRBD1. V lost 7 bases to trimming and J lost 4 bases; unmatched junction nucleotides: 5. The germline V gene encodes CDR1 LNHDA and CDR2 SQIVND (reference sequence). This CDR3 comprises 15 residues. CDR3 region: CASTAGTGGTGELFF. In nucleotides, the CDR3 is TGTGCCAGTACCGCCGGGACAGGGGGCACCGGGGAGCTGTTTTTT.

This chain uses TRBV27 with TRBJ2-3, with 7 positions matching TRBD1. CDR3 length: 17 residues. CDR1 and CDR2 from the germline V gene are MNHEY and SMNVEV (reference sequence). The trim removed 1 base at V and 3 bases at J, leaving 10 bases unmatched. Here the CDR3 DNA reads TGTGCCAGCAGTTTATTGCCCCCGACAGGGAATACAGATACGCAGTATTTT. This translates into CASSLLPPTGNTDTQYF.

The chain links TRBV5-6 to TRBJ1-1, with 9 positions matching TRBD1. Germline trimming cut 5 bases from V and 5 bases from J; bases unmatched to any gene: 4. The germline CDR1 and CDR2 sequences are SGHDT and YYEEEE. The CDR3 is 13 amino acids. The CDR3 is CASRFGQGTEAFF. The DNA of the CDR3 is TGTGCCAGCAGATTTGGACAGGGGACTGAAGCTTTCTTT.

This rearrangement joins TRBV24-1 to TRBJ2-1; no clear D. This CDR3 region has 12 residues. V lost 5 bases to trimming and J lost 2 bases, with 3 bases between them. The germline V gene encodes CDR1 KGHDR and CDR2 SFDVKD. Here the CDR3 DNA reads TGTGCCACCAGTGCCGCCTACAATGAGCAGTTCTTC. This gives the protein CATSAAYNEQFF.

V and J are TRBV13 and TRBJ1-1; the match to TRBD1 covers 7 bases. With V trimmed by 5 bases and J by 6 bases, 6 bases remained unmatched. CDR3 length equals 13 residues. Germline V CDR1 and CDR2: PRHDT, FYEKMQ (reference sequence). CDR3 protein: CASSPKGASEAFF. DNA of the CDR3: TGTGCCAGCAGCCCCAAGGGGGCCTCTGAAGCTTTCTTT.

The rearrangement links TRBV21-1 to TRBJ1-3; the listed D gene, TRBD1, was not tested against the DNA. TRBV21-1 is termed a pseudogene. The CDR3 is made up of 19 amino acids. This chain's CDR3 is CASSKVRTGFPSSGNTIYF. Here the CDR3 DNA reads TGTGCCAGCAGCAAAGTTCGGACAGGGTTCCCAAGCTCTGGAAACACCATATATTTT.

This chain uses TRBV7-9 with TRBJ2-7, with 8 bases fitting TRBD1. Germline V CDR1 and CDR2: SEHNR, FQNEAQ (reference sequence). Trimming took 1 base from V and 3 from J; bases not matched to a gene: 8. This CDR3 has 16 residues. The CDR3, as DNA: TGTGCCAGCAGCTTAGGAAACGCAGGGGGCAACTACGAGCAGTACTTC. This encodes CASSLGNAGGNYEQYF.

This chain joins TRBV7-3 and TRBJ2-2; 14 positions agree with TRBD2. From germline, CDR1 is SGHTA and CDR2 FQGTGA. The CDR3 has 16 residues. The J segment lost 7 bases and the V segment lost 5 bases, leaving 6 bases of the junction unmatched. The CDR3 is CASSPTSGGANGELFF. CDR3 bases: TGTGCCAGCAGCCCGACTAGCGGGGGGGCCAACGGGGAGCTGTTTTTT.